This passage covers 32 T cell receptor beta chains from one sample sequenced in a study of shared clonotypes between healthy human individuals. Sequencing was performed with immunoSEQ multiplex PCR; in TCRdb, only in-frame clones are kept and a portion is missing. The top ten hold roughly 24% of the sample, which has 100,000 or so clones, approximately 70% seen once. Sequencing was done on a sample of memory CD8+ T cells sorted from blood. Indicated subset: CD45RO+ cells pooled with CCR7-negative TemRA cells. The receptors derive from a woman between 25 and 40 years old in good health.

J is TRBJ1-4 and V is TRBV4-1; 7 bases are shared with TRBD1. Germline assignment: CDR1 MGHRA and CDR2 YSYEKL. V shed 4 bases, J shed 8 bases, and the junction held 16 bases outside the gene matches. CDR3 length: 17 residues. The CDR3, as DNA: TGCGCCAGCAGCCTCCCTCCTGGGGCGGCCAGGGGGGAAAAACTGTTTTTT. Translation: CASSLPPGAARGEKLFF.

This chain uses TRBV10-1 with TRBJ2-3; 7 bases line up with TRBD2. The germline CDR1 and CDR2 sequences are WNHNN and SYGVQD (reference sequence). The V and J ends lost 4 bases and 11 bases, in that order; junction bases with no gene match: 9. The CDR3 consists of 13 residues. DNA for the CDR3: TGCGCCAGCAGTGTAAGCGGGGATGAGGTGCAGTATTTT. Protein sequence: CASSVSGDEVQYF.

CDR3 region: CASSKIGRANYGYTF. CDR3 in DNA: TGTGCCAGCAGCAAAATAGGGCGCGCTAACTATGGCTACACCTTC. This sequence joins TRBV21-1 and TRBJ1-2. TRBV21-1 constitutes a pseudogene. CDR3 length: 15 amino acids.

There are a few counts of this clone. This chain links TRBV28 with TRBJ1-2, with D maybe TRBD1 (5 bases). The CDR3 has 15 amino acids. The germline CDR1 and CDR2 sequences are MDHEN and SYDVKM. The ends were cut back, 2 bases at V and 3 bases at J, with 13 bases in the middle. The CDR3 loop reads CASSLLAGPHYGYTF. The CDR3 DNA is TGTGCCAGCAGTTTACTGGCGGGGCCACACTATGGCTACACCTTC.

CDR3 sequence: CASSGDRGDTEAFF. The CDR3 DNA is TGTGCCAGCAGTGGGGACAGGGGTGACACTGAAGCTTTCTTT. The rearrangement links TRBV25-1 to TRBJ1-1, with 10 bases lining up with TRBD1. The CDR3 contains 14 residues. V lost 4 bases, J lost 3 bases, and 2 bases stayed unmatched. From germline, CDR1 is MGHDK and CDR2 SYGVNS.

This rearrangement joins TRBV29-1 to TRBJ2-2; D not certain. The V gene lost 7 bases and the J gene lost 3 bases, with 15 bases spanning the gap. Germline V gene sequence: CDR1 SQVTM, CDR2 ANQGSEA. This CDR3 contains 14 residues. CDR3 nucleotide sequence: TGCAGCGCAAGAGAGGTTCCGGACACCGGGGAGCTGTTTTTT. Translation gives CSAREVPDTGELFF.

J is TRBJ2-2 and V is TRBV9; TRBD2 might be the D (5 bases). Germline lookup yields CDR1 SGDLS and CDR2 YYNGEE. The ends were cut back, 0 bases at V and 5 bases at J, with 14 bases in the middle. CDR3 size: 16 residues. Here the CDR3 DNA reads TGTGCCAGCAGCGTAGTTGCAGGAGGACGGACCGGGGAGCTGTTTTTT. Protein product: CASSVVAGGRTGELFF.

The CDR3 DNA follows: TGTGCCACCGGTACAGGGGTGCCCTACGAGCAGTACTTC. Translating gives CATGTGVPYEQYF. The chain employs TRBV2 and TRBJ2-7; TRBD1 matches 7 bases. The V segment lost 10 bases and the J segment 2 bases; nucleotides outside the gene matches: 8. This CDR3 has 13 residues. Germline CDR1 and CDR2: SNHLY and FYNNEI. Looking up the rest from reference TRBV2 and TRBJ2-7 gives the full variable domain: EPEVTQTPSHQVTQMGQEVILRCVPISNHLYFYWYRQILGQKVEFLVSFYNNEISEKSEIFDDQFSVERPDGSNFTLKIRSTKLEDSAMYFCATGTGVPYEQYFGPGTRLTVT.

The DNA of the CDR3 is TGCGCCAGCAGCTTAAGCGCGGGACAGGGATCTGGCTACACCTTC. The encoded protein is CASSLSAGQGSGYTF. This chain connects TRBV5-1 to TRBJ1-2, with 9 bases identical to TRBD1. V lost 2 bases and J lost 7; bases outside the gene matches: 9. The CDR3 is 15 residues long. Germline V gene lookup returns CDR1 SGHRS and CDR2 YFSETQ.

The count of this clone is one. The V call is TRBV25-1, the J call TRBJ2-1, with 9 bases that match TRBD1. Trimming removed 6 bases from V and 3 bases from J; junction bases left unmatched: 3. This CDR3 contains 14 residues. Germline CDR1 MGHDK, CDR2 SYGVNS. The CDR3 coding sequence is TGTGCCAGCAGACAGGGGGCTGGCTACAATGAGCAGTTCTTC. The encoded protein is CASRQGAGYNEQFF.

This clone was seen ten or more times. The chain is built from TRBV21-1 and TRBJ1-1; the DNA was not used to check the table's D call, TRBD1. TRBV21-1 is reported as a pseudogene. This CDR3 has 12 residues. CDR3 in DNA: TGTGCCAGCAGCCCTACAGGGTCTGAAGCTTTCTTT. This translates into CASSPTGSEAFF.

The chain joins TRBV30 to TRBJ2-7; 16 bases agree with TRBD2. Germline loops: CDR1 GTSNPN, CDR2 SVGIG (reference sequence). V lost 3 bases and J lost 1; bases outside the gene matches: 6. The length of the CDR3 is 17 residues. The CDR3: CAWSHPGLAGGSYEQYF. The CDR3 DNA reads as TGTGCCTGGAGCCACCCGGGACTAGCGGGAGGGTCCTACGAGCAGTACTTC.

The V and J genes are TRBV11-1 and TRBJ1-1, with 8 bases aligning to TRBD1. CDR3 size: 15 residues. The germline gives CDR1 SGHAT, CDR2 FQDESV (reference sequence). Germline trimming cut 0 bases from V and 4 bases from J; bases unmatched to any gene: 4. In DNA, the CDR3 is TGTGCCAGCAGCTTAGCGGACAGGGAGTCCACTGAAGCTTTCTTT. Its translation: CASSLADRESTEAFF.

This chain connects TRBV12-5 to TRBJ2-7, with 9 bases aligning to TRBD1. V was pared by 5 bases and J by 4 bases, with 6 bases of the junction left unmatched. In germline, CDR1 is LGHNT, CDR2 FRNRAP. CDR3 length equals 14 residues. CDR3 loop: CASGAGTGLYEQYF. Here the CDR3 DNA reads TGTGCTAGTGGTGCCGGGACAGGGCTATACGAGCAGTACTTC.

The chain combines TRBV7-9 with TRBJ2-1; TRBD1 agrees at 7 bases. V was pared by 5 bases and J by 8 bases, with 15 bases of the junction left unmatched. This CDR3 has 16 residues. The germline CDR1 and CDR2 sequences are SEHNR and FQNEAQ (reference sequence). The CDR3 bases are TGTGCCAGCAGCCCCGATGTTCAGGGGGTCAGCGATGAGCAGTTCTTC. Protein sequence: CASSPDVQGVSDEQFF.

Written as DNA, the CDR3 is TGCGCCAGCAGCCTTTCGACAGGTTCCTACGAGCAGTACTTC. It specifies CASSLSTGSYEQYF. V and J are TRBV5-1 and TRBJ2-7; possible D gene TRBD1, 6 bases. V was shortened by 4 bases and J by 1 base, with 12 bases between the two germline ends. The CDR3 length is 14 residues. Germline values: CDR1 SGHRS, CDR2 YFSETQ. Full variable domain (rest looked up from reference TRBV5-1 and TRBJ2-7): KAGVTQTPRYLIKTRGQQVTLSCSPISGHRSVSWYQQTPGQGLQFLFEYFSETQRNKGNFPGRFSGRQFSNSRSEMNVSTLELGDSALYLCASSLSTGSYEQYFGPGTRLTVT.

The chain recombines TRBV6-1 with TRBJ2-5, with D possibly matching TRBD2 (5 bases). The CDR3 totals 13 residues. With 7 bases removed from V and 1 base from J, the gap between germline ends came to 10 bases. CDR1 and CDR2 (germline): MNHNS, SASEGT. CDR3 in DNA: TGTGCCAGCAATAGCGTGGCCCAAGAGACCCAGTACTTC. Its translation: CASNSVAQETQYF.

V usage is TRBV7-9 and J usage is TRBJ1-2; no reliable D call. V was pared by 3 bases and J by 3 bases, with 5 bases between. CDR1 is SEHNR, CDR2 FQNEAQ, per germline (reference sequence). The CDR3 has 12 residues. Here the CDR3 reads CASSFSDYGYTF. CDR3 bases: TGTGCCAGCAGCTTCAGCGACTATGGCTACACCTTC.

This clone was seen more than once but under ten times. The CDR3 region has the DNA TGTGCCAGTAGCCCGGGACAGCCCGGAGCTTTCTTT. This gives the protein CASSPGQPGAFF. The chain couples TRBV19 to TRBJ1-1; TRBD1 agrees at 7 bases. The CDR3 consists of 12 residues. Per germline, CDR1 LNHDA and CDR2 SQIVND (reference sequence). The J segment lost 10 bases and the V segment lost 6 bases, leaving 8 bases of the junction unmatched. The full variable domain, with the rest looked up from reference TRBV19 and TRBJ1-1, is DGGITQSPKYLFRKEGQNVTLSCEQNLNHDAMYWYRQDPGQGLRLIYYSQIVNDFQKGDIAEGYSVSREKKESFPLTVTSAQKNPTAFYLCASSPGQPGAFFGQGTRLTVV.

The chain carries TRBV5-1 and TRBJ2-7, with unresolved D. CDR3 length equals 11 residues. CDR1 SGHRS and CDR2 YFSETQ come from the germline V gene. V was shortened by 5 bases and J by 3 bases, with 6 bases between the two germline ends. The CDR3 DNA sequence: TGCGCCAGCAGGGACCTCTACGAGCAGTACTTC. Amino acids: CASRDLYEQYF.

The rearrangement links TRBV6-1 to TRBJ2-5; TRBD2 matches at 11 bases. With 3 bases clipped from V and 0 bases from J, the junction kept 3 bases outside the gene matches. The CDR3 totals 16 residues. Germline V CDR1 and CDR2: MNHNS, SASEGT. The CDR3 region is CASSEGLAVYQETQYF. Here the CDR3 DNA reads TGTGCCAGCAGTGAGGGACTAGCGGTTTACCAAGAGACCCAGTACTTC.

This rearrangement joins TRBV27 to TRBJ2-3; no firm D call. The CDR3 contains 13 residues. V gave up 4 bases and J gave up 2 bases, with 7 bases separating them. The germline gives CDR1 MNHEY, CDR2 SMNVEV (reference sequence). CDR3 nucleotides: TGTGCCAGCAGTTCCCTGGACACAGATACGCAGTATTTT. This encodes CASSSLDTDTQYF.

In its sample, this clone was seen once. The rearrangement joins TRBV11-2 to TRBJ2-5; D is possibly TRBD1 or TRBD2 (5 bases each). CDR3 length: 16 residues. Trimming cost V 1 base and J 6 bases, with 18 bases left between them. Germline-derived CDR1 and CDR2 are SGHAT and FQNNGV. The CDR3, as DNA: TGTGCCAGCAGCTTAGTTCTGGGTGAGGGGATGAAGACCCAGTACTTC. Encoded protein: CASSLVLGEGMKTQYF.

CDR3 protein: CASSWGTATGELFF. Written as DNA, the CDR3 is TGCGCCAGCAGCTGGGGGACGGCTACCGGGGAGCTGTTTTTT. This sequence joins TRBV5-1 and TRBJ2-2; D may be TRBD1 or TRBD2 (5 bases each). Trimming stripped 3 bases from V and 5 bases from J, with 11 bases between. The CDR3 extends over 14 amino acids. The germline V gene encodes CDR1 SGHRS and CDR2 YFSETQ.

The J gene is TRBJ1-2, the V gene TRBV5-1; a possible D gene is TRBD1 (5 bases). The CDR3 has 14 amino acids. Germline V gene lookup returns CDR1 SGHRS and CDR2 YFSETQ. V gave up 3 bases and J gave up 6 bases, with 15 bases separating them. The CDR3, as DNA: TGCGCCAGCAGCTCGAAGGTGGGAGGGGATGGCTACACCTTC. It encodes CASSSKVGGDGYTF. The variable domain in full, completed from reference TRBV5-1 and TRBJ1-2, reads KAGVTQTPRYLIKTRGQQVTLSCSPISGHRSVSWYQQTPGQGLQFLFEYFSETQRNKGNFPGRFSGRQFSNSRSEMNVSTLELGDSALYLCASSSKVGGDGYTFGSGTRLTVV.

This clone was seen once. The chain combines TRBV5-6 with TRBJ2-3; D might be TRBD1 (6 bases). V was pared by 0 bases and J by 5 bases, with 16 bases between. CDR3 length: 16 amino acids. The germline V gene encodes CDR1 SGHDT and CDR2 YYEEEE. In DNA, the CDR3 is TGTGCCAGCAGCTTGGGATACAGGGCTCGGGGAGATACGCAGTATTTT. Translating it yields CASSLGYRARGDTQYF. Full variable domain (remainder filled in from reference TRBV5-6 and TRBJ2-3): DAGVTQSPTHLIKTRGQQVTLRCSPKSGHDTVSWYQQALGQGPQFIFQYYEEEERQRGNFPDRFSGHQFPNYSSELNVNALLLGDSALYLCASSLGYRARGDTQYFGPGTRLTVL.

This clone was detected only once. The chain recombines TRBV27 with TRBJ2-7, with TRBD2 matching 8 bases. The CDR3 loop spans 15 amino acids. Germline V gene sequence: CDR1 MNHEY, CDR2 SMNVEV (reference sequence). With V trimmed by 3 bases and J by 7 bases, 11 bases remained unmatched. CDR3 sequence: CASSLSSGSFIEQYF. The CDR3 bases are TGTGCCAGCAGTTTGTCGAGCGGGAGCTTTATAGAGCAGTACTTC.

This clone was observed at least ten times. The chain employs TRBV25-1 and TRBJ2-7, with D tentatively TRBD1 (6 bases). The V end lost 2 bases, the J end lost 2 bases, and 16 bases lay between the germline ends. This CDR3 spans 16 amino acids. From germline, CDR1 is MGHDK and CDR2 SYGVNS. CDR3 DNA: TGTGCCAGCAGTGAAAACGCACAGGGTGGACCCTACGAGCAGTACTTC. Amino acid sequence: CASSENAQGGPYEQYF.

The CDR3 reads CASSTNRGETKNIQYF. The CDR3 DNA reads TGTGCCAGCAGCACCAACAGGGGAGAGACCAAAAACATTCAGTACTTC. J is TRBJ2-4 and V is TRBV5-6; the match to TRBD1 covers 7 bases. The CDR3 consists of 16 residues. The V and J ends lost 4 bases and 2 bases, in that order; junction bases with no gene match: 9. CDR1 SGHDT and CDR2 YYEEEE come from the germline V gene.

J is TRBJ2-1 and V is TRBV11-2, with a possible D match to TRBD2 (6 bases). Germline V lookup: CDR1 SGHAT, CDR2 FQNNGV. This CDR3 is 15 amino acids long. V lost 5 bases, J lost 3 bases, and 14 bases lay in between. CDR3 amino acids: CASSPRSGDYNEQFF. The CDR3 nucleotides read TGTGCCAGCAGCCCCCGGTCGGGGGACTACAATGAGCAGTTCTTC.

The chain couples TRBV19 to TRBJ1-2, with 7 bases lining up with TRBD1. CDR3 length: 12 amino acids. V dropped 6 bases and J dropped 4; count of bases not matched to a gene: 2. The V gene's germline CDR1 is LNHDA and CDR2 SQIVND (reference sequence). This CDR3 is CASRGQSYGYTF. The CDR3 nucleotides read TGTGCCAGTAGGGGACAGAGCTATGGCTACACCTTC.

V usage is TRBV2 and J usage is TRBJ2-7; no firm D call. Per the germline V gene, CDR1 is SNHLY and CDR2 is FYNNEI. The CDR3 runs 15 residues. V lost 4 bases and J lost 3, with 16 bases in between. CDR3 region: CASSVEHFLYYEQYF. CDR3 sequence (DNA): TGTGCCAGCAGTGTTGAGCACTTCCTGTACTACGAGCAGTACTTC.